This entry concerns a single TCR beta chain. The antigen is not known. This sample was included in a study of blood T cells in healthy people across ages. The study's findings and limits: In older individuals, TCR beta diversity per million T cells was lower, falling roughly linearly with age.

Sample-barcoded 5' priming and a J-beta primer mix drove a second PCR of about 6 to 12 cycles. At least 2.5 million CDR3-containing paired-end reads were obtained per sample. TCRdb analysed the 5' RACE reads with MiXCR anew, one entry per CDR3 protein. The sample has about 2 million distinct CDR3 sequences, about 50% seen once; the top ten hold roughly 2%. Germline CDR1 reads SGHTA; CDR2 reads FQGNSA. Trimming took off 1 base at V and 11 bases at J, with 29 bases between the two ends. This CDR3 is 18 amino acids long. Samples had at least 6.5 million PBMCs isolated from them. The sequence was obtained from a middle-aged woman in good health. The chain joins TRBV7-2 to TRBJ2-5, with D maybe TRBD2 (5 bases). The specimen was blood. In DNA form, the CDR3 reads TGTGCCAGCAGCTTAGTGTGGGGTTCCCCGGGAATATACAATGGGCAGTACTTC. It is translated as CASSLVWGSPGIYNGQYF.